Listed here are 15 T cell receptor beta chains from one sample, sequenced in a study of T cell clonotyping in hematopoietic cell transplantation. TCRdb's table, derived via immunoSEQ multiplex PCR, lists solely in-frame clones and lacks some. The table lists 55,000 to 70,000 clones, 90% to 95% of them singletons, with around 1.6% in the top ten. Sequencing was done on a sample of peripheral blood mononuclear cells. The receptors here all came from a man aged 45-60 years in good health. Some clones in this sample may be carry-over from other donors' samples.

V and J are TRBV30 and TRBJ1-2; maybe TRBD1 (6 bases). The CDR3 totals 14 residues. In germline, CDR1 is GTSNPN, CDR2 SVGIG (reference sequence). V was shortened by 3 bases and J by 4 bases, with 15 bases between the two germline ends. CDR3 DNA sequence: TGTGCCTGGAGGGTAACAGGGAGCGGCTATGGCTACACCTTC. It translates to CAWRVTGSGYGYTF. The complete variable domain, with remaining parts taken from reference TRBV30 and TRBJ1-2, reads SQTIHQWPATLVQPVGSPLSLECTVEGTSNPNLYWYRQAAGRGLQLLFYSVGIGQISSEVPQNLSASRPQDRQFILSSKKLLLSDSGFYLCAWRVTGSGYGYTFGSGTRLTVV.

The chain couples TRBV9 to TRBJ2-5; TRBD2 matches at 7 bases. This CDR3 is built from 16 residues. Germline CDR1 SGDLS, CDR2 YYNGEE. The V and J ends lost 3 bases and 2 bases, in that order; junction bases with no gene match: 10. The CDR3 DNA is TGTGCCAGCAGCGAGGGCGAGCGGGGCGTACAAGAGACCCAGTACTTC. Its protein is CASSEGERGVQETQYF.

The CDR3 DNA sequence: TGTGCCAGCACCCCCGGGACAGGGACGATTGGGGGTGGCTACACCTTC. Its translation: CASTPGTGTIGGGYTF. The chain uses TRBV28 and TRBJ1-2, with 9 bases identical to TRBD1. Trimming took 7 bases from V and 7 from J; bases not matched to a gene: 16. CDR3 length: 16 amino acids. Per germline, CDR1 MDHEN and CDR2 SYDVKM.

This chain uses TRBV7-9 with TRBJ2-7; 7 positions match TRBD1. Trimming at V came to 3 bases and at J to 5 bases, leaving 10 bases not matched to a gene. Germline lookup yields CDR1 SEHNR and CDR2 FQNEAQ (reference sequence). The CDR3 totals 15 residues. Written as DNA, the CDR3 is TGTGCCAGCAGCTTCACGCAGGGGGTTCGGGACGAGCAGTACTTC. Translation: CASSFTQGVRDEQYF.

The gene calls are TRBV5-1 and TRBJ1-3; perhaps TRBD1 as D (6 bases). Germline V lookup: CDR1 SGHRS, CDR2 YFSETQ. With 0 bases removed from V and 4 bases from J, the gap between germline ends came to 14 bases. The CDR3 contains 16 residues. CDR3: CASSLGELRGGNTIYF. In DNA form, the CDR3 reads TGCGCCAGCAGCTTGGGGGAACTCAGGGGAGGAAACACCATATATTTT.

The chain combines TRBV5-1 with TRBJ2-7; TRBD2 matches at 11 bases. The germline V gene has CDR1 SGHRS and CDR2 YFSETQ. V shed 5 bases and J 1 base; nucleotides not matched to a gene: 5. This CDR3 is built from 15 residues. CDR3 protein: CASSSLAGGSYEQYF. In DNA, the CDR3 is TGCGCCAGCAGTTCTCTAGCGGGGGGATCCTACGAGCAGTACTTC.

The rearrangement joins TRBV6-5 to TRBJ2-2; 7 nucleotides align to TRBD2. The length of the CDR3 is 14 residues. The V segment lost 7 bases and the J segment 5 bases; nucleotides outside the gene matches: 7. Germline V gene sequence: CDR1 MNHEY, CDR2 SVGAGI. CDR3 DNA: TGTGCCAGCACCCCTGGGGGGGTGACCGGGGAGCTGTTTTTT. Protein: CASTPGGVTGELFF.

The chain combines TRBV5-1 with TRBJ2-5, with D possibly TRBD1 on 5 matching bases. The length of the CDR3 is 13 residues. Germline assignment: CDR1 SGHRS and CDR2 YFSETQ. Trimming stripped 4 bases from V and 0 bases from J, with 7 bases between. DNA of the CDR3: TGCGCCAGCAGCCGACAGTACCAAGAGACCCAGTACTTC. Its translation is CASSRQYQETQYF.

V usage is TRBV7-8 and J usage is TRBJ2-3, with TRBD2 identical over 12 bases. J gave up 0 bases and V 5 bases, and 12 bases lay outside the gene matches. CDR3 length: 19 residues. Germline CDR1 SGHVS, CDR2 FQNEAQ. CDR3: CASSRDRRLAGASTDTQYF. The CDR3 DNA reads TGTGCCAGCAGCCGGGACAGACGACTAGCGGGGGCTAGCACAGATACGCAGTATTTT.

The V gene is TRBV6-1, the J gene TRBJ1-6; D gene uncertain. V dropped 2 bases and J dropped 7 bases, with 3 bases sitting between them. Per germline, CDR1 MNHNS and CDR2 SASEGT. CDR3 length equals 12 residues. The CDR3 DNA is TGTGCCAGCAGTGAAACCAATTCACCCCTCCACTTT. Translating it yields CASSETNSPLHF.

V gene TRBV2 combines with J gene TRBJ2-2, with 8 bases fitting TRBD2. Trimming removed 6 bases from V and 3 bases from J; junction bases left unmatched: 6. Per the germline V gene, CDR1 is SNHLY and CDR2 is FYNNEI. CDR3 size: 15 residues. As DNA, the CDR3 is TGTGCCAGCAGAAAACCGGGACTAGACACCGGGGAGCTGTTTTTT. It specifies CASRKPGLDTGELFF.

V gene TRBV28 combines with J gene TRBJ1-2; no definite D call. V lost 6 bases to trimming and J lost 3 bases, with 11 bases between them. This CDR3 spans 13 amino acids. Germline V gene sequence: CDR1 MDHEN, CDR2 SYDVKM. The chain's CDR3 is CASSIAGYYGYTF. The DNA of the CDR3 is TGTGCCAGCAGCATAGCTGGGTACTATGGCTACACCTTC.

The V gene is TRBV7-6, the J gene TRBJ1-6; D call uncertain. The CDR3 totals 15 residues. V was clipped by 2 bases and J by 5 bases, with 10 bases between them. Germline-derived CDR1 and CDR2 are SGHVS and FNYEAQ. CDR3 sequence (DNA): TGTGCCAGCAGCTTATACGAGAGCAATAATTCACCCCTCCACTTT. Translating it yields CASSLYESNNSPLHF.

This clone has a single count. The chain joins TRBV19 to TRBJ1-4; D is possibly TRBD1 (5 bases). Germline assignment: CDR1 LNHDA and CDR2 SQIVND (reference sequence). Trimming removed 2 bases from V and 2 bases from J, with 12 bases in between. The CDR3 has 16 amino acids. This CDR3 is CASSIRRETTNEKLFF. The CDR3 region has the DNA TGTGCCAGTAGTATACGCAGGGAGACTACTAATGAAAAACTGTTTTTT.

This chain joins TRBV6-1 and TRBJ2-2, with TRBD2 as a possible D gene (5 bases). The CDR3 is made up of 15 amino acids. Germline V lookup: CDR1 MNHNS, CDR2 SASEGT. Trimming stripped 2 bases from V and 5 bases from J, with 12 bases between. The CDR3 DNA follows: TGTGCCAGCAGTGAATGGTTGACGGGGACCGGGGAGCTGTTTTTT. As protein: CASSEWLTGTGELFF.